This T cell receptor (beta chain) was sequenced during a study of CD8 T cells in ankylosing spondylitis. Concerning this clonotype itself: As yet, its antigen is unknown.

In making TCR beta libraries, quantitative 5'-RACE with molecular barcodes was used. A single record per CDR3 protein comes from TCRdb applying MiXCR to the 5' RACE reads. This table holds some 450,000 distinct CDR3 sequences, approximately 17% found once. Findings and limits, study-wide: It appeared that ankylosing spondylitis blood was characterized by a TCR beta motif of several highly homologous variants. Reactive arthritis synovial fluid and blood were previously reported to contain some motif variants. Disease-linked clones reportedly concentrated significantly in matched ankylosing spondylitis synovial fluid. The authors found the disease-linked clones to be CD8+ and relatively rare in peripheral blood.

Unmatched junction bases numbered 8, after V lost 8 bases and J lost 6 bases. Looked up from germline, CDR1 is MRHNA and CDR2 is SNTAGT. The CDR3 spans 14 residues. The V and J genes are TRBV6-4 and TRBJ2-3; 10 nucleotides agree with TRBD2. The receptor was derived from a male donor with ankylosing spondylitis. The sample consisted of blood, either unsorted or a sorted T cell fraction (not recorded which). This CDR3 reads CASRKSGRADTQYF. As DNA, the CDR3 is TGTGCCAGCCGGAAAAGCGGGAGGGCCGATACGCAGTATTTT.